This is a list of T cell receptor beta chains from one sample in a study of sequential checkpoint blockade in melanoma. The assay was immunoSEQ multiplex PCR, and TCRdb's table has in-frame clones only and misses some. The sample shows over 3,500 clones, roughly 59% of them seen only once. This specimen was CD8+ T cells sorted from blood (inferred from file names), taken from a patient given nivolumab and ipilimumab in sequence. These receptors were taken from a human patient with melanoma. Some clones in this sample may be carry-over from other donors' samples. CDR3s include the opening cysteine and the closing phenylalanine or tryptophan. The D gene is left open where the match is weak.

D: TRBD1
V: TRBV7-2
CDR3: CASSLNRGPSYNEQFF

D: TRBD1
V: TRBV5-6
CDR3: CASSSGQYYGYTF

D: .
V: TRBV6-1
CDR3: CASTYDGYEQYF

D: .
V: TRBV6-1
CDR3: CASSRGGYDEQYF

D: .
V: TRBV7-9
CDR3: CASSLVQGGTEAFF

D: TRBD1
V: TRBV18
CDR3: CASSKGQGALTRELFF

D: TRBD1
V: TRBV30
CDR3: CAWSVQQGEYYIYEQYF

D: .
V: TRBV27
CDR3: CASSSSGGGAYEQYF

D: .
V: TRBV28
CDR3: CASSLGGISGYTF

D: TRBD2
V: TRBV4-2
CDR3: CASSHLTSGGINEQFF

D: TRBD1
V: TRBV6-1
CDR3: CASSTGDGYEQYF

D: .
V: TRBV27
CDR3: CASSFGGSNEKLFF

D: TRBD1
V: TRBV7-4
CDR3: CASSLTGGYEQYF

D: TRBD1
V: TRBV10-3
CDR3: CAISESTGESIYGYTF

D: .
V: TRBV7-2
CDR3: CASSLARDGSLYGYTF

D: .
V: TRBV15
CDR3: CATSRDREVDTQYF

D: .
V: TRBV7-3
CDR3: CASSLTADNAYEQYF

D: .
V: TRBV27
CDR3: CASSSGVGNTIYF

D: .
V: TRBV4-2
CDR3: CASSQVVSMNTEAFF

D: TRBD1
V: TRBV5-1
CDR3: CASSWDREGEKLFF

D: .
V: TRBV27
CDR3: CASGRVSSYNEQFF

D: .
V: TRBV9
CDR3: CASSVVAGLDEQFF

D: TRBD1
V: TRBV2
CDR3: CASSEWGTGRGTDTQYF

D: .
V: TRBV9
CDR3: CASSGGRGDYYEQYF

D: TRBD2
V: TRBV5-1
CDR3: CASSLVSGGSREQYF

D: TRBD2
V: TRBV9
CDR3: CASSAGGAYEQYF